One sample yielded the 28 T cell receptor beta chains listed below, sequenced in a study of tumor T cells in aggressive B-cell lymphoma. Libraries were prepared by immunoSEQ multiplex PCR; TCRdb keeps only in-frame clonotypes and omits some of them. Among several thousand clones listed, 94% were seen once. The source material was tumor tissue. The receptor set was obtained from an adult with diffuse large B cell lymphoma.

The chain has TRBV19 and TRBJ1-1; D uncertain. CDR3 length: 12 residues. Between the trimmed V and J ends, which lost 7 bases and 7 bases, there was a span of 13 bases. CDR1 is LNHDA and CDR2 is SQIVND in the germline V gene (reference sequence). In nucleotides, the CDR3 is TGTGCCAGTATTGACCGAGCGGGTGAAGCTTTCTTT. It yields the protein CASIDRAGEAFF.

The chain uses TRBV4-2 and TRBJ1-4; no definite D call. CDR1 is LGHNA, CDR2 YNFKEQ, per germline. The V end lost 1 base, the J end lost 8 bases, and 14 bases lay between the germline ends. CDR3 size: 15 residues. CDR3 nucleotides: TGTGCCAGCAGCCAAGTGGGAGTATCAATGGAAAAACTGTTTTTT. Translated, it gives CASSQVGVSMEKLFF.

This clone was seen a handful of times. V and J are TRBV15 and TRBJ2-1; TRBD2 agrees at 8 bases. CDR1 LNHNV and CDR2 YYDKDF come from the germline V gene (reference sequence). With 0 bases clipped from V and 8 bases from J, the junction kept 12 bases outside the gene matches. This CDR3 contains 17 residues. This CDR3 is CATSRDAGGLANDEQFF. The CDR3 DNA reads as TGTGCCACCAGCAGAGATGCTGGCGGACTAGCCAACGATGAGCAGTTCTTC.

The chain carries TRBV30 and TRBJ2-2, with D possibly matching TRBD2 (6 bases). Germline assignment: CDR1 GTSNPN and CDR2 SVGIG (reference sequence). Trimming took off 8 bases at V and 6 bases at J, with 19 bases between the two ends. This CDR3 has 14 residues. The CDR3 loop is CASNRDLYSGELFF. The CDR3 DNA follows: TGTGCCAGTAACCGGGACTTATATTCCGGGGAGCTGTTTTTT. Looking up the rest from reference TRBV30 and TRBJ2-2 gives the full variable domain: SQTIHQWPATLVQPVGSPLSLECTVEGTSNPNLYWYRQAAGRGLQLLFYSVGIGQISSEVPQNLSASRPQDRQFILSSKKLLLSDSGFYLCASNRDLYSGELFFGEGSRLTVL.

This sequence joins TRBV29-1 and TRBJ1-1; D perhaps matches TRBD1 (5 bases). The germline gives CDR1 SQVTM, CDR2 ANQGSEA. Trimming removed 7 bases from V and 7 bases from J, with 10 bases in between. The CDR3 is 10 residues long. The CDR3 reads CSARVGEAFF. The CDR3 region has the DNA TGCAGCGCCAGGGTGGGTGAAGCTTTCTTT.

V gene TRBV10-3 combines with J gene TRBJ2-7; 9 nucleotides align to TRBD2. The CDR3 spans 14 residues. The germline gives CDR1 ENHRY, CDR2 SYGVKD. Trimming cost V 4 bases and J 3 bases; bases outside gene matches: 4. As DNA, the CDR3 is TGTGCCATCAGTGGTTTAGCGGGAGTCTACGAGCAGTACTTC. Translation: CAISGLAGVYEQYF.

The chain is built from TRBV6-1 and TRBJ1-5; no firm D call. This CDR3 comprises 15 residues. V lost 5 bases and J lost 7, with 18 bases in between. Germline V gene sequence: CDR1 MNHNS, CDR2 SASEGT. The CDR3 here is CASSTLATSRQPQHF. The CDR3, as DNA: TGTGCCAGCAGTACCCTGGCTACTTCGAGGCAGCCCCAGCATTTT.

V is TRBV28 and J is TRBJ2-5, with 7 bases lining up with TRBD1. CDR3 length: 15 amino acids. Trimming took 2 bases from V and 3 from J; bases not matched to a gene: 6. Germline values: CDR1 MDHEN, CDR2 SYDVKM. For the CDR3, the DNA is TGTGCCAGCAGTTTAGTGGACAGGAGGAAAGAGACCCAGTACTTC. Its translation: CASSLVDRRKETQYF.

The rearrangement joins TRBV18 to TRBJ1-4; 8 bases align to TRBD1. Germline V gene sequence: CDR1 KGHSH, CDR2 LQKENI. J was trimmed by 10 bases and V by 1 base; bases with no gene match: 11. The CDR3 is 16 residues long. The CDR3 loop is CASSPLEFQGAGKLFF. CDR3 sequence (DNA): TGTGCCAGCTCACCACTTGAGTTTCAGGGGGCAGGAAAACTGTTTTTT.

CDR3 nucleotides: TGCAGCGCCCGGGCAGGGGACTATGGCTACACCTTC. Amino acids: CSARAGDYGYTF. This chain links TRBV29-1 with TRBJ1-2, with a tentative D call TRBD1 (6 bases). The germline V and J ends were trimmed by 7 bases and 3 bases, with 12 bases remaining between them. CDR3 length: 12 residues. Germline-derived CDR1 and CDR2 are SQVTM and ANQGSEA.

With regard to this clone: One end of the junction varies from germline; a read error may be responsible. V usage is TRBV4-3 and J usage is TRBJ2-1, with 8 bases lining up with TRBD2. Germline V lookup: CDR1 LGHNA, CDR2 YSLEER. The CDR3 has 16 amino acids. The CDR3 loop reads CVSSQDRTSWGNEQFF. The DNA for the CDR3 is TGCGTCAGCAGCCAAGATCGGACTAGCTGGGGGAATGAGCAGTTCTTC.

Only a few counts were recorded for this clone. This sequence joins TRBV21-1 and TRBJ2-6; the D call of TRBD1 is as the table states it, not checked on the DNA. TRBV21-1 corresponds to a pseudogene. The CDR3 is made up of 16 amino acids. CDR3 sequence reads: CASSHRGGSGANVLTF. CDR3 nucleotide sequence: TGTGCCAGCAGCCACAGGGGAGGATCCGGGGCCAACGTCCTGACTTTC.

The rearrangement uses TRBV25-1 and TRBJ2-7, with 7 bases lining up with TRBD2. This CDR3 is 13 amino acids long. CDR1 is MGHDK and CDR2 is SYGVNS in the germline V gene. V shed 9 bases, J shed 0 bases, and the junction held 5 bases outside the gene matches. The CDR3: CASRSSGSYEQYF. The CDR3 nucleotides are TGTGCCAGTAGATCTAGCGGCTCCTACGAGCAGTACTTC.

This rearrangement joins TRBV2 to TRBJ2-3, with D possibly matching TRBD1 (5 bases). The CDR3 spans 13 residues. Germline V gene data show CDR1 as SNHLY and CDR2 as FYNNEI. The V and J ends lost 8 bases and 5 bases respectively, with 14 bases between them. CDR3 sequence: CASRQWPGDTQYF. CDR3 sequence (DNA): TGTGCCAGCCGACAGTGGCCGGGAGATACGCAGTATTTT.

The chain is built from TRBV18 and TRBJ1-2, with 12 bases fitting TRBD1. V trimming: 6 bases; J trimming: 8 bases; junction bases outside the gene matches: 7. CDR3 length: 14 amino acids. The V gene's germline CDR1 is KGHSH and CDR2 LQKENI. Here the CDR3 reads CASSRDRGPEGYTF. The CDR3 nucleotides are TGTGCCAGCTCCCGGGACAGGGGGCCGGAGGGCTACACCTTC. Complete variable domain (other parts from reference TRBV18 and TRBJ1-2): NAGVMQNPRHLVRRRGQEARLRCSPMKGHSHVYWYRQLPEEGLKFMVYLQKENIIDESGMPKERFSAEFPKEGPSILRIQQVVRGDSAAYFCASSRDRGPEGYTFGSGTRLTVV.

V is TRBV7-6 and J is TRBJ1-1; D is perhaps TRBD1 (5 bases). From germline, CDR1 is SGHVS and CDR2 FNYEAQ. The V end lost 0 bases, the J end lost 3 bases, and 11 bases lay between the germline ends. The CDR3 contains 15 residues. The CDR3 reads CASSLAGRGDTEAFF. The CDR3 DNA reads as TGTGCCAGCAGCTTAGCAGGGAGGGGTGACACTGAAGCTTTCTTT.

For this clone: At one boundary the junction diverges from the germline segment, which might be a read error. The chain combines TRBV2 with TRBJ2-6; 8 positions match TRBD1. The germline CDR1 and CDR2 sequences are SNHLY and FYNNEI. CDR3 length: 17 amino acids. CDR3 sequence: CASVSRGLVDGANVLTF. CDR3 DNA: TGTGCCAGCGTAAGCAGGGGGCTAGTAGATGGGGCCAACGTCCTAACTTTC.

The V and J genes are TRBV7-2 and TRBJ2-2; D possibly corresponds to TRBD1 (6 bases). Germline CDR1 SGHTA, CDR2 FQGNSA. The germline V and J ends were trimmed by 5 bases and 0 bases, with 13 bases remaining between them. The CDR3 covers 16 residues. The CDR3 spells CASSPQGTTNTGELFF. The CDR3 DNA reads TGTGCCAGCAGCCCCCAGGGGACGACGAACACCGGGGAGCTGTTTTTT.

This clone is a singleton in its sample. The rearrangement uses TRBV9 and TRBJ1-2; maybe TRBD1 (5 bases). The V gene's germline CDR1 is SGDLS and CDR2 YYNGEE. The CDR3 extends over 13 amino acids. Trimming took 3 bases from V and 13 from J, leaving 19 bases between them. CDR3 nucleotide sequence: TGTGCCAGCAGCGCTTTATCCTACGCTCAGGGCACCTTC. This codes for CASSALSYAQGTF.

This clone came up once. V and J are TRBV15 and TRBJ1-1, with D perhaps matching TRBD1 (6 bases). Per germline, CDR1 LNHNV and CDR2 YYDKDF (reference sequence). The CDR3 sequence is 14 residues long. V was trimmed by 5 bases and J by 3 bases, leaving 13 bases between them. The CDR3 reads CATSWGGGYTEAFF. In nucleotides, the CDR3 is TGTGCCACCAGCTGGGGAGGGGGGTACACTGAAGCTTTCTTT.

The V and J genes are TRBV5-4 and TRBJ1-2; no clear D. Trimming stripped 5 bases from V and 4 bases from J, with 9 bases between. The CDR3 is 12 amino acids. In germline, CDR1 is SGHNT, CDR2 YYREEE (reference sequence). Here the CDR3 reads CASRSPVYGYTF. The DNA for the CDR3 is TGTGCCAGCAGGTCCCCGGTCTATGGCTACACCTTC.

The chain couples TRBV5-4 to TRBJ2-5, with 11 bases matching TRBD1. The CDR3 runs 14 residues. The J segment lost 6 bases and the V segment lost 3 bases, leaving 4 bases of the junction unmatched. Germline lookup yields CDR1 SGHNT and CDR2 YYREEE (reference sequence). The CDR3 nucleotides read TGTGCCAGCAGCTCGGGACAGGGGGGAAAGACCCAGTACTTC. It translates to CASSSGQGGKTQYF.

CDR3 sequence reads: CATSRDNRVPNEKLFF. The CDR3 coding sequence is TGTGCCACCAGCAGGGACAACAGGGTCCCTAATGAAAAACTGTTTTTT. The V and J genes are TRBV15 and TRBJ1-4; weak D call: TRBD1 (6 bases). This CDR3 has 16 amino acids. Looked up from germline, CDR1 is LNHNV and CDR2 is YYDKDF (reference sequence). V lost 3 bases to trimming and J lost 3 bases, with 14 bases between them.

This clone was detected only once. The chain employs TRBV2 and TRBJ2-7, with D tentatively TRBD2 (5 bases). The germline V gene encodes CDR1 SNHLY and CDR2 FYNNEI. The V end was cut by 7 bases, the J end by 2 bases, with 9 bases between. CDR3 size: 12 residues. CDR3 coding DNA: TGTGCCAGCACAGCGGCAGCCTACGAGCAGTACTTC. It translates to CASTAAAYEQYF.

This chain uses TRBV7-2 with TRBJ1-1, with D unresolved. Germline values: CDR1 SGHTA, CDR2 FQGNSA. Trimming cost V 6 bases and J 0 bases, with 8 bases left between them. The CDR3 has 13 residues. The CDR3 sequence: CASSYTVNTEAFF. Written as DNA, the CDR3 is TGTGCCAGCAGTTACACAGTGAACACTGAAGCTTTCTTT.

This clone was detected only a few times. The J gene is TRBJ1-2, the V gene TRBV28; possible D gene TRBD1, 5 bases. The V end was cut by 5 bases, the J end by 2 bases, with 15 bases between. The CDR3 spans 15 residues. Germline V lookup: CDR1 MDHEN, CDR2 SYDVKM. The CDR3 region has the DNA TGTGCCAGCAGTCTCACACCAGGGTCCAACTATGGCTACACCTTC. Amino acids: CASSLTPGSNYGYTF.

CDR3 DNA: TGTGCCAGCTCACCTGGAGGGACAGGTCAATATGGCTACACCTTC. It specifies CASSPGGTGQYGYTF. This chain uses TRBV18 with TRBJ1-2; 8 bases are a match to TRBD1. The CDR3 sequence is 15 residues long. Germline V CDR1 and CDR2: KGHSH, LQKENI. Losses at the gene ends were 3 bases for V and 5 bases for J; bases not matched to a gene: 8.

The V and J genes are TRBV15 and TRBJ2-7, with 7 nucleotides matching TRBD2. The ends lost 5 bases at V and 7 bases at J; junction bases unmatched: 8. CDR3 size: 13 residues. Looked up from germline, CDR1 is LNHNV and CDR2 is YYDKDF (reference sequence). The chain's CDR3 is CATSDGLVWEQYF. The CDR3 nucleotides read TGTGCCACCAGCGACGGACTAGTATGGGAGCAGTACTTC.